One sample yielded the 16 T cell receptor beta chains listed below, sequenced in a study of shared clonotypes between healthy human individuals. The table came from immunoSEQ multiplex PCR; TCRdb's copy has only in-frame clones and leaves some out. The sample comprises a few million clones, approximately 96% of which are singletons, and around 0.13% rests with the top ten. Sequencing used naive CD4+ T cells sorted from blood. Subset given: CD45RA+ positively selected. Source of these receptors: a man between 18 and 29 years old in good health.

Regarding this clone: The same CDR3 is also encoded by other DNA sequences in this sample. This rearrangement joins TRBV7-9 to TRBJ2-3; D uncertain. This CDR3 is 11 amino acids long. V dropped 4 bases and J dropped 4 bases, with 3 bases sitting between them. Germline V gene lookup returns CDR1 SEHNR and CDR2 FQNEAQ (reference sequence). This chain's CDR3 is CASSSSDTQYF. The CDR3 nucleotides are TGTGCCAGCAGCTCATCAGATACGCAGTATTTT.

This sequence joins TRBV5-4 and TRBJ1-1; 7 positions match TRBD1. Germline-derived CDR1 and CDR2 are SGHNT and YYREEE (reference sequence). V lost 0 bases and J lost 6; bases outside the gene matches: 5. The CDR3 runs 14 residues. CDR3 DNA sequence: TGTGCCAGCAGCTTGGGACAGGGACTAGCTGAAGCTTTCTTT. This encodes CASSLGQGLAEAFF.

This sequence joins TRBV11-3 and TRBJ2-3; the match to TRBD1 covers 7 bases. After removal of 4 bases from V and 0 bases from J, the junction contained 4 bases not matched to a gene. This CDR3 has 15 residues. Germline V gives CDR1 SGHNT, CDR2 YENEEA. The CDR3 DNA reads TGTGCCAGCAGCTACAGACAGGGTAGCACAGATACGCAGTATTTT. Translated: CASSYRQGSTDTQYF.

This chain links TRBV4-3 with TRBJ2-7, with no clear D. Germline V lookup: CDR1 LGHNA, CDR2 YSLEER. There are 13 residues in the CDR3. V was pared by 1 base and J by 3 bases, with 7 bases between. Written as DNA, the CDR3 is TGCGCCAGCAGCCAAGTACGGTTCTACGAGCAGTACTTC. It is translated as CASSQVRFYEQYF.

CDR3 in amino acids: CASSEAGNYEQYF. The CDR3 DNA sequence: TGCGCCAGCAGTGAAGCGGGGAACTACGAGCAGTACTTC. The V call is TRBV10-1, the J call TRBJ2-7, with 7 nucleotides matching TRBD2. The CDR3 has 13 amino acids. The trim removed 3 bases at V and 3 bases at J, leaving 2 bases unmatched. Germline-derived CDR1 and CDR2 are WNHNN and SYGVQD (reference sequence).

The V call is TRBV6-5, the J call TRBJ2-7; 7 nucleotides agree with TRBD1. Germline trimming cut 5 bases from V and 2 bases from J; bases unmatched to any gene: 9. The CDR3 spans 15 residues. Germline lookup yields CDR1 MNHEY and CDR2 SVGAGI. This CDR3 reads CASSKIRDRAYEQYF. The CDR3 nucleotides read TGTGCCAGCAGTAAAATCCGGGACAGAGCCTACGAGCAGTACTTC.

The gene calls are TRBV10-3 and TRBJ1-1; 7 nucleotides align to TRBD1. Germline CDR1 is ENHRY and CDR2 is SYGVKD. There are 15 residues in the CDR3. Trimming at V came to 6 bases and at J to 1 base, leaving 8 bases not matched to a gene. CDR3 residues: CAISPQAGGNTEAFF. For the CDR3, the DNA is TGTGCCATCAGCCCACAGGCAGGGGGGAACACTGAAGCTTTCTTT.

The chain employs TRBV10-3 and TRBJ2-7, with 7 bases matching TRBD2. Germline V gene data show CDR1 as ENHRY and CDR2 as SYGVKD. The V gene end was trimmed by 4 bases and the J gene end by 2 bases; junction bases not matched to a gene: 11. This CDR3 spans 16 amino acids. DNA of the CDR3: TGTGCCATCAGTGGAAAACTAGCGACCAGGCCCTACGAGCAGTACTTC. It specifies CAISGKLATRPYEQYF.

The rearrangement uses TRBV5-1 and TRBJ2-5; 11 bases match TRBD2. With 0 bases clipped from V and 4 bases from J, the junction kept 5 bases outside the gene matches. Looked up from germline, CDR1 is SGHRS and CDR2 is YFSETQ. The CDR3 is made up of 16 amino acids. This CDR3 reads CASSLVTSGRGETQYF. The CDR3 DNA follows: TGCGCCAGCAGCTTGGTTACTAGCGGGAGAGGAGAGACCCAGTACTTC.

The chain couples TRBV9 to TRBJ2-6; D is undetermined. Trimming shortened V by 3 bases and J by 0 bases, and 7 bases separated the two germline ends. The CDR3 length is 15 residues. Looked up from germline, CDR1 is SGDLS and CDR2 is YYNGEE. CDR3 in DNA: TGTGCCAGCAGCGCTCCAGCCTCTGGGGCCAACGTCCTGACTTTC. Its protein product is CASSAPASGANVLTF.

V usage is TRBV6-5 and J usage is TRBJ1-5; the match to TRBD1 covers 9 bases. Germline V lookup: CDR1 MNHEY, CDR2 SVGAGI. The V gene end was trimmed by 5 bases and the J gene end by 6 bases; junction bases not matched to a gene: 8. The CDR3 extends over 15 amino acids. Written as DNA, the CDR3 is TGTGCCAGCAGTCCACAGGGGGCTGGGGGTCAGCCCCAGCATTTT. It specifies CASSPQGAGGQPQHF.

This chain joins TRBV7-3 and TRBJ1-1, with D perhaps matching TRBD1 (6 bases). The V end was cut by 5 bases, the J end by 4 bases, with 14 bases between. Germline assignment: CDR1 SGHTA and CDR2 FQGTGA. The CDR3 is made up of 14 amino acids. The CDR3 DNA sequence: TGTGCCAGCAGCATACAGGGAGGAGGCACTGAAGCTTTCTTT. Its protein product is CASSIQGGGTEAFF. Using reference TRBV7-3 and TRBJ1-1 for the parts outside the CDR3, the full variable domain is GAGVSQTPSNKVTEKGKYVELRCDPISGHTALYWYRQSLGQGPEFLIYFQGTGAADDSGLPNDRFFAVRPEGSVSTLKIQRTERGDSAVYLCASSIQGGGTEAFFGQGTRLTVV.

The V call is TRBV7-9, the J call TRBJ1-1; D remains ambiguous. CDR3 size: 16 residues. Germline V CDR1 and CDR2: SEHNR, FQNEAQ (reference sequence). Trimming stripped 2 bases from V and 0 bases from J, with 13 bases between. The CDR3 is CASSLFPIEMNTEAFF. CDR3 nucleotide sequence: TGTGCCAGCAGCTTATTCCCTATCGAAATGAACACTGAAGCTTTCTTT.

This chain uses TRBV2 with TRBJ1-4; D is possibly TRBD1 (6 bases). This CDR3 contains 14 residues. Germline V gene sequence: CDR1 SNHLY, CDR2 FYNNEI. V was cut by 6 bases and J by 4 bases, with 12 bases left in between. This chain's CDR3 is CASRDSGFNEKLFF. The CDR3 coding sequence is TGTGCCAGCAGGGACAGTGGTTTTAATGAAAAACTGTTTTTT.

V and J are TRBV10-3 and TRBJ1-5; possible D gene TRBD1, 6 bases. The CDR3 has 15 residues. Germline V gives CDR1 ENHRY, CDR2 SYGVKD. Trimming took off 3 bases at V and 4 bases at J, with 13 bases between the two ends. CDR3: CAISESGGQNQPQHF. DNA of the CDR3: TGTGCCATCAGTGAAAGCGGGGGACAAAATCAGCCCCAGCATTTT.

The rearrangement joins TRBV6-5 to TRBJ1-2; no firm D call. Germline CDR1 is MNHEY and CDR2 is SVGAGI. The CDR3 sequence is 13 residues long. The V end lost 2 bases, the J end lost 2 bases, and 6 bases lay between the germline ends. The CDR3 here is CASSYEGNYGYTF. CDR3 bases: TGTGCCAGCAGTTACGAAGGGAACTATGGCTACACCTTC.